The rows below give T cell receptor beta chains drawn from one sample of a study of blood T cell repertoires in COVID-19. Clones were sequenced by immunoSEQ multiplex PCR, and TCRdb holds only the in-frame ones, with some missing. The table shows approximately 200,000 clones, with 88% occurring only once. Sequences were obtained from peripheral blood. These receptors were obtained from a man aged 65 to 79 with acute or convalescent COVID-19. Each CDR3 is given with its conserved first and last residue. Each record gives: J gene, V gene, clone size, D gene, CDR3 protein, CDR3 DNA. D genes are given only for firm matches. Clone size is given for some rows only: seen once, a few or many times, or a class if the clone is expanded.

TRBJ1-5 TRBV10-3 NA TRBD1 CAISEDRDQPQHF TGTGCCATCAGTGAAGACAGGGACCAGCCCCAGCATTTT
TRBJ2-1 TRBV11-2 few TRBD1 CASSLIRKGAFHEQFF TGTGCCAGCAGCTTAATCAGGAAGGGGGCCTTCCATGAGCAGTTCTTC
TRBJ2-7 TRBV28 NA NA CASSLSPVEQYF TGTGCCAGCAGTCTCAGTCCAGTCGAGCAGTACTTC
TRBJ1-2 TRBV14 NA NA CASSQVQDYGYTF TGTGCCAGCAGCCAAGTGCAGGACTATGGCTACACCTTC
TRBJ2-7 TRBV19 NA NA CASSISHRPGYEQYF TGTGCCAGTAGTATAAGTCACCGGCCGGGCTACGAGCAGTACTTC
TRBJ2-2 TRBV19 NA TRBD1 CASSITGGNTGELFF TGTGCCAGTAGTATTACAGGGGGCAACACCGGGGAGCTGTTTTTT
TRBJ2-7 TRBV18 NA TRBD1 CASSLETGAYEQYF TGTGCCAGCTCACTTGAAACAGGGGCCTACGAGCAGTACTTC
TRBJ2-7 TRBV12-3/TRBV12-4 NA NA CASSPAYEQYF TGTGCCAGCAGCCCCGCGTACGAGCAGTACTTC
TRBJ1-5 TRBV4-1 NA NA CASSQEPGGRWGGQPQHF TGCGCCAGCAGCCAAGAACCAGGAGGGAGATGGGGAGGCCAGCCCCAGCATTTT
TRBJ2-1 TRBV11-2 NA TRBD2 CASSLVAGGGNNEQFF TGTGCCAGCAGCTTGGTAGCGGGAGGGGGAAATAATGAGCAGTTCTTC
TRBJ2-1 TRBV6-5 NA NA CASSYSRALLEFF TGTGCCAGCAGTTACTCGAGGGCGTTACTAGAGTTCTTC
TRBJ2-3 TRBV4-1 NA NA CASSSTGNTDTQYF TGCGCCAGCAGCTCGACGGGGAACACAGATACGCAGTATTTT
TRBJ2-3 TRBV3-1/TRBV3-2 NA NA CASSHLGTDTQYF TGTGCCAGCAGCCATTTAGGCACAGATACGCAGTATTTT
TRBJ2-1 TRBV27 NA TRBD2 CASSSGLAGVGGLEWNEQFF TGTGCCAGCAGTTCGGGACTAGCGGGAGTAGGAGGGCTGGAGTGGAATGAGCAGTTCTTC
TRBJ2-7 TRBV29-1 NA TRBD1 CSVVHRTGGAGEQYF TGCAGCGTTGTTCACCGGACAGGGGGAGCCGGCGAGCAGTACTTC
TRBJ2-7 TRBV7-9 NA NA CASSSSMEGEQYF TGTGCCAGCAGCTCCAGCATGGAGGGAGAGCAGTACTTC
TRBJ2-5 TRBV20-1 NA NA CSALLVETQYF TGCAGTGCTCTACTAGTGGAGACCCAGTACTTC
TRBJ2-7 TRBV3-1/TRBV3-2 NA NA CASSSGTGSYEQYF TGTGCCAGCAGTTCAGGGACTGGCTCCTACGAGCAGTACTTC
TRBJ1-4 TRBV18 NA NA CASSPYSEKLFF TGTGCCAGCTCACCGTACAGCGAAAAACTGTTTTTT
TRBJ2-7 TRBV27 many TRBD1 CASSGGQGSPYEQYF TGTGCCAGCAGTGGGGGACAGGGGAGTCCCTACGAGCAGTACTTC
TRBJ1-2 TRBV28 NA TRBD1 CASSQGAWGYTF TGTGCCAGCAGCCAGGGGGCTTGGGGCTACACCTTC
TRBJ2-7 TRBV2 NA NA CASIEEAVRTYEQYF TGTGCCAGCATTGAGGAGGCGGTCCGAACCTACGAGCAGTACTTC
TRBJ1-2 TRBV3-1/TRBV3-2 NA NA CASSPPGGGSGYTF TGTGCCAGCAGCCCCCCGGGCGGGGGGTCGGGCTACACCTTC
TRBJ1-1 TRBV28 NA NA CASSFTGKTEAFF TGTGCCAGCAGTTTTACAGGGAAGACTGAAGCTTTCTTT
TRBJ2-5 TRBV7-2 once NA CASSFGSTTETQYF TGTGCCAGCAGCTTCGGGAGTACGACAGAGACCCAGTACTTC